This entry features one T cell receptor (beta chain) sequence. Sequencing used immunoSEQ multiplex PCR; TCRdb keeps in-frame clones, though not all of them. The sample shows 280,000 or so clones, nearly 90% of them seen only once. The sample belongs to a study of blood T cell repertoires in COVID-19. Study-level background: The analysed material was cDNA or gDNA that came from T cells, B-cell-depleted T cells, or PBMCs.

Enrollees, about 18 to 95 years old, lived in about two dozen US areas. The CDR3 contains 14 residues. Trimming took 7 bases from V and 3 from J, leaving 15 bases between them. Germline V gene sequence: CDR1 MNHEY, CDR2 SVGAGI. The sequenced sample consisted of PBMCs or T cells enriched from blood (not recorded which). The TCR was taken from a woman under 30 with acute COVID-19. The genes are TRBV6-5 and TRBJ1-1; weak D call: TRBD1 (6 bases). CDR3 nucleotides: TGTGCCAGCATCTTAACAGGGAAGGACACTGAAGCTTTCTTT. It specifies CASILTGKDTEAFF.